The 28 T cell receptor beta chains reported below all come from one sample, sequenced in a study of blood T cell repertoires in COVID-19. Method: immunoSEQ multiplex PCR; TCRdb's copy keeps in-frame clones and lacks some. Here the sample spans fewer than 70,000 clones, 80% to 90% being singletons. The sample was peripheral blood. These TCRs come from a human donor in a cohort sampled during active COVID-19.

The rearrangement links TRBV9 to TRBJ2-3; the match to TRBD2 covers 12 bases. Germline CDR1 is SGDLS and CDR2 is YYNGEE. This CDR3 has 18 amino acids. V lost 3 bases and J lost 1; bases outside the gene matches: 9. CDR3 in amino acids: CASSGTSGAHKGTDTQYF. CDR3 sequence (DNA): TGTGCCAGCAGCGGGACTAGCGGGGCCCATAAGGGCACAGATACGCAGTATTTT.

The gene calls are TRBV5-1 and TRBJ2-1; 10 nucleotides align to TRBD2. CDR1 and CDR2 from the germline V gene are SGHRS and YFSETQ. With 6 bases clipped from V and 8 bases from J, the junction kept 14 bases outside the gene matches. This CDR3 region has 16 residues. CDR3: CASTRTASGSLDEQFF. The CDR3, as DNA: TGCGCCAGCACCCGGACGGCTAGCGGGAGTCTCGATGAGCAGTTCTTC.

This rearrangement joins TRBV6-1 to TRBJ2-7; 12 bases are shared with TRBD2. Germline V lookup: CDR1 MNHNS, CDR2 SASEGT. This CDR3 region has 17 residues. Trimming at V came to 4 bases and at J to 1 base, leaving 8 bases not matched to a gene. The chain's CDR3 is CASSVSLAGGGSYEQYF. CDR3 DNA: TGTGCCAGCAGTGTCTCCCTAGCGGGAGGGGGATCCTACGAGCAGTACTTC.

The V gene is TRBV2, the J gene TRBJ1-2; 10 bases line up with TRBD1. V trimming: 7 bases; J trimming: 4 bases; junction bases outside the gene matches: 6. Germline CDR1 is SNHLY and CDR2 is FYNNEI. This CDR3 is built from 14 residues. The CDR3 nucleotides are TGTGCCAGCATCCCCGGGACAGGGGTCTATGGCTACACCTTC. This translates into CASIPGTGVYGYTF.

This chain links TRBV19 with TRBJ1-5; D is uncertain. The CDR3 totals 16 residues. V lost 2 bases to trimming and J lost 7 bases, with 18 bases between them. Germline V gene sequence: CDR1 LNHDA, CDR2 SQIVND (reference sequence). The CDR3 coding sequence is TGTGCCAGTAGTATAAATCGGTTTACCTCCGGGCAGCCCCAGCATTTT. Its protein product is CASSINRFTSGQPQHF. The whole variable domain, remainder taken from reference TRBV19 and TRBJ1-5, is DGGITQSPKYLFRKEGQNVTLSCEQNLNHDAMYWYRQDPGQGLRLIYYSQIVNDFQKGDIAEGYSVSREKKESFPLTVTSAQKNPTAFYLCASSINRFTSGQPQHFGDGTRLSIL.

The chain couples TRBV6-5 to TRBJ1-6; 9 bases match TRBD1. The CDR3 sequence is 16 residues long. The V gene end was trimmed by 2 bases and the J gene end by 4 bases; junction bases not matched to a gene: 3. Germline V gene lookup returns CDR1 MNHEY and CDR2 SVGAGI. CDR3 bases: TGTGCCAGCAGTTACGGGGACAGGGTTTATAATTCACCCCTCCACTTT. It encodes CASSYGDRVYNSPLHF.

The chain recombines TRBV2 with TRBJ2-2; 9 nucleotides align to TRBD1. The CDR3 extends over 14 amino acids. CDR1 is SNHLY, CDR2 FYNNEI, per germline. After removal of 6 bases from V and 6 bases from J, the junction contained 5 bases not matched to a gene. CDR3 region: CASRGTGIAGELFF. For the CDR3, the DNA is TGTGCCAGCAGGGGGACAGGGATCGCCGGGGAGCTGTTTTTT.

The rearrangement links TRBV4-1 to TRBJ2-7; 10 nucleotides match TRBD2. The J segment lost 7 bases and the V segment lost 1 base, leaving 10 bases of the junction unmatched. The CDR3 loop spans 16 amino acids. From germline, CDR1 is MGHRA and CDR2 YSYEKL. Here the CDR3 reads CASSQVISGGAWEQYF. CDR3 coding DNA: TGCGCCAGCAGCCAAGTCATAAGCGGGGGGGCTTGGGAGCAGTACTTC.

The chain joins TRBV5-4 to TRBJ1-1, with 9 bases matching TRBD1. The germline V gene encodes CDR1 SGHNT and CDR2 YYREEE (reference sequence). Trimming at V came to 4 bases and at J to 9 bases, leaving 7 bases not matched to a gene. This CDR3 region has 13 residues. CDR3 in DNA: TGTGCCAGCAGCATGGACAGGGGCTACCAAGCTTTCTTT. Translating gives CASSMDRGYQAFF.

The chain carries TRBV18 and TRBJ2-7; 9 bases match TRBD2. After removal of 4 bases from V and 5 bases from J, the junction contained 6 bases not matched to a gene. The CDR3 sequence is 14 residues long. Germline loops: CDR1 KGHSH, CDR2 LQKENI. The CDR3 region has the DNA TGTGCCAGCTCACGGGCGGGGGGGCCACACGAGCAGTACTTC. Translation gives CASSRAGGPHEQYF. Full variable domain (missing parts from reference TRBV18 and TRBJ2-7): NAGVMQNPRHLVRRRGQEARLRCSPMKGHSHVYWYRQLPEEGLKFMVYLQKENIIDESGMPKERFSAEFPKEGPSILRIQQVVRGDSAAYFCASSRAGGPHEQYFGPGTRLTVT.

This chain uses TRBV6-1 with TRBJ1-1; D uncertain. V was cut by 0 bases and J by 8 bases, with 16 bases left in between. The CDR3 extends over 15 amino acids. CDR1 is MNHNS, CDR2 SASEGT, per germline. CDR3 coding DNA: TGTGCCAGCAGTGAAGCGCTTCCGGGAAATGAAGAAGCTTTCTTT. It encodes CASSEALPGNEEAFF.

This clone was detected once. The chain has TRBV7-2 and TRBJ2-2, with a tentative D call TRBD2 (5 bases). This CDR3 has 16 residues. Germline V gene sequence: CDR1 SGHTA, CDR2 FQGNSA. V gave up 2 bases and J gave up 4 bases, with 14 bases separating them. DNA for the CDR3: TGTGCCAGCAGCTTACTTGGTCTTGCGGGCACCGGGGAGCTGTTTTTT. It translates to CASSLLGLAGTGELFF.

This CDR3 is CASSRDRGPYEQYF. The CDR3 DNA follows: TGTGCCAGTAGTCGGGACAGGGGACCTTACGAGCAGTACTTC. This chain links TRBV19 with TRBJ2-7, with 10 bases fitting TRBD1. The CDR3 is 14 residues long. Germline loops: CDR1 LNHDA, CDR2 SQIVND (reference sequence). The V and J ends lost 5 bases and 4 bases, in that order; junction bases with no gene match: 5.

V usage is TRBV27 and J usage is TRBJ2-7; 8 bases are a match to TRBD1. The CDR3 covers 14 residues. V trimming: 0 bases; J trimming: 4 bases; junction bases outside the gene matches: 2. Germline V gene data show CDR1 as MNHEY and CDR2 as SMNVEV (reference sequence). CDR3 protein: CASSLSQGAYEQYF. The CDR3 nucleotides read TGTGCCAGCAGTTTATCGCAGGGGGCTTACGAGCAGTACTTC.

The chain employs TRBV10-3 and TRBJ2-7; TRBD1 might be the D (5 bases). The CDR3 totals 13 residues. Germline V gene sequence: CDR1 ENHRY, CDR2 SYGVKD. The ends were cut back, 2 bases at V and 4 bases at J, with 9 bases in the middle. CDR3 bases: TGTGCCATCAGTGAGGGCCAGGGATACGAGCAGTACTTC. This translates into CAISEGQGYEQYF.

V gene TRBV5-5 combines with J gene TRBJ2-1, with TRBD2 matching over 15 bases. The CDR3 totals 18 residues. Germline V gene sequence: CDR1 SGHKS, CDR2 YYEKEE (reference sequence). V was clipped by 6 bases and J by 0 bases; unmatched bases: 7. Here the CDR3 DNA reads TGTGCCAGCAATTCTAGGACTAGCGGGGGGGCCTCCTACAATGAGCAGTTCTTC. This codes for CASNSRTSGGASYNEQFF.

V is TRBV9 and J is TRBJ2-2, with D unresolved. There are 14 residues in the CDR3. The V end lost 3 bases, the J end lost 0 bases, and 6 bases lay between the germline ends. Germline lookup yields CDR1 SGDLS and CDR2 YYNGEE. CDR3 sequence (DNA): TGTGCCAGCAGCGGGGCCTCGAACACCGGGGAGCTGTTTTTT. Translating gives CASSGASNTGELFF.

The V call is TRBV28, the J call TRBJ1-2; D is uncertain. The germline V gene encodes CDR1 MDHEN and CDR2 SYDVKM. Deletions cut 6 bases from V and 0 bases from J, with 14 bases between. CDR3 length equals 15 residues. The CDR3 here is CASSSPGKANYGYTF. CDR3 DNA sequence: TGTGCCAGCAGCTCCCCCGGGAAAGCTAACTATGGCTACACCTTC.

This chain uses TRBV5-1 with TRBJ1-1; D not certain. Germline V gene lookup returns CDR1 SGHRS and CDR2 YFSETQ. The CDR3 length is 13 residues. Trimming cost V 0 bases and J 2 bases, with 5 bases left between them. CDR3 in DNA: TGCGCCAGCAGCTTGGCCGGTAACACTGAAGCTTTCTTT. Protein: CASSLAGNTEAFF.

V gene TRBV18 combines with J gene TRBJ1-1; 8 bases match TRBD1. The CDR3 is 14 residues long. V was pared by 3 bases and J by 2 bases, with 2 bases of the junction left unmatched. Germline loops: CDR1 KGHSH, CDR2 LQKENI. CDR3 coding DNA: TGTGCCAGCTCACCGGACAGGGCCAACACTGAAGCTTTCTTT. This codes for CASSPDRANTEAFF.

The chain carries TRBV11-2 and TRBJ2-1, with 9 bases matching TRBD2. Germline V gives CDR1 SGHAT, CDR2 FQNNGV. Germline trimming cut 4 bases from V and 3 bases from J; bases unmatched to any gene: 7. This CDR3 has 16 amino acids. The CDR3 nucleotides read TGTGCCAGCAGCTCCCCAGCGGGGGGCTACTACAATGAGCAGTTCTTC. Its protein is CASSSPAGGYYNEQFF.

In this sample, this clone turned up once. The V gene is TRBV2, the J gene TRBJ2-7; 9 positions agree with TRBD1. The CDR3 length is 17 residues. The germline V gene encodes CDR1 SNHLY and CDR2 FYNNEI. Losses at the gene ends were 4 bases for V and 4 bases for J; bases not matched to a gene: 14. CDR3 loop: CASSGGGGQGLKYEQYF. The CDR3 bases are TGTGCCAGCAGTGGAGGGGGGGGACAGGGCCTTAAGTACGAGCAGTACTTC.

Only one count was recorded for this clone. The rearrangement uses TRBV4-2 and TRBJ1-5; a possible D gene is TRBD1 (5 bases). This CDR3 contains 18 residues. Between the trimmed V and J ends, which lost 3 bases and 4 bases, there was a span of 22 bases. Germline assignment: CDR1 LGHNA and CDR2 YNFKEQ. DNA of the CDR3: TGTGCCAGCAGCCACCCAAAGGGGAGTGTCGGAGGGAATCAGCCCCAGCATTTT. This sequence encodes CASSHPKGSVGGNQPQHF.

The V gene is TRBV6-5, the J gene TRBJ2-5; D gene unclear. The V gene lost 7 bases and the J gene lost 4 bases, with 7 bases spanning the gap. CDR1 and CDR2 (germline): MNHEY, SVGAGI. The CDR3 length is 11 residues. The CDR3 bases are TGTGCCAGCACGAGAGGAGAGACCCAGTACTTC. Its protein is CASTRGETQYF.

This clone has just one count. V is TRBV4-3 and J is TRBJ2-7, with D possibly TRBD1 on 5 matching bases. Germline V gene sequence: CDR1 LGHNA, CDR2 YSLEER. The CDR3 length is 13 residues. Between the trimmed V and J ends, which lost 0 bases and 6 bases, there was a span of 9 bases. The CDR3 spells CASSQDPGLEQYF. The CDR3 DNA reads TGCGCCAGCAGCCAAGATCCAGGGCTCGAGCAGTACTTC.

The chain is built from TRBV2 and TRBJ2-3; TRBD2 matches at 7 bases. V lost 4 bases, J lost 1 base, and 8 bases stayed unmatched. CDR3 length: 16 residues. The germline V gene encodes CDR1 SNHLY and CDR2 FYNNEI. The CDR3 bases are TGTGCCAGCAGTGGGCTGGGCGGGAGCCGCACAGATACGCAGTATTTT. This gives the protein CASSGLGGSRTDTQYF.

This sequence joins TRBV6-6 and TRBJ2-3, with 10 bases fitting TRBD2. The J segment lost 1 base and the V segment lost 2 bases, leaving 3 bases of the junction unmatched. Germline V CDR1 and CDR2: MNHNY, SVGAGI (reference sequence). The CDR3 is 16 amino acids. The CDR3 spells CASSYGLAGGTDTQYF. The CDR3 bases are TGTGCCAGCAGTTACGGTCTAGCGGGGGGCACAGATACGCAGTATTTT.

Only one count was recorded for this clone. The chain uses TRBV7-2 and TRBJ2-1, with D hard to call. V was pared by 1 base and J by 9 bases, with 16 bases between. The length of the CDR3 is 15 residues. Germline V gene sequence: CDR1 SGHTA, CDR2 FQGNSA. This chain's CDR3 is CASSLGSQLKGEQFF. CDR3 in DNA: TGTGCCAGCAGCTTAGGTAGCCAACTTAAAGGTGAGCAGTTCTTC.